This TCR beta chain is drawn from a study of TET2 disruption in CD19-targeted CAR T cells. To note about this clone: Its antigen remains unknown.

Treatment meaning: autologous CTL019 cells: CD19 CAR with 4-1BB and CD3 zeta domains. The CD19 CAR carried TCR zeta and 4-1BB signaling domains. Leukapheresis of peripheral blood supplied the T cells used to manufacture CTL019. Profiled with immunoSEQ multiplex PCR; TCRdb holds only in-frame clones, not every one. Recorded for this sample: roughly 26,000 clones. The source of this sequence is an older man with chronic lymphocytic leukemia. The material was CD8- CAR+ T cells sorted from cultured blood T cells, obtained for CD19 CAR T cell therapy. Described subset: CD8-negative CAR-positive T cells from the infusion product.

The CDR3 region is CASSLGLGQGTEAFF. The CDR3 bases that were read are TGTGCCAGCAGCTTAGGCCTCGGACAGGGGACTGAA. The chain carries TRBV5-4 and TRBJ1-1; TRBD1 agrees at 9 bases. The read finishes 3 residues shy of the CDR3 end, and the germline J gene is used to complete it. The CDR3 totals 15 residues. Unmatched junction bases numbered 7, after V lost 2 bases and J lost 5 bases. The germline CDR1 and CDR2 sequences are SGHNT and YYREEE (reference sequence). The variable domain in full, with the rest retrieved from reference TRBV5-4 and TRBJ1-1, is ETGVTQSPTHLIKTRGQQVTLRCSSQSGHNTVSWYQQALGQGPQFIFQYYREEENGRGNFPPRFSGLQFPNYSSELNVNALELDDSALYLCASSLGLGQGTEAFFGQGTRLTVV.